This T cell receptor beta chain was captured in a study of blood T cell repertoires in COVID-19. The wider study: Samples representing acute and convalescent COVID-19 were sourced from the United States, Italy and Spain. T cells, B-cell-depleted T cells, or PBMCs provided the cDNA or gDNA that served as material.

Authors' data handling: Amplification with reference gene primers provided the estimates of nucleated cell counts. TCRdb's table, derived via immunoSEQ multiplex PCR, lists solely in-frame clones and lacks some. V and J calls and clone size come straight from that table; D and trimming were deduced from the DNA. The table shows just under 350,000 clones, with roughly 86% occurring only once. Germline CDR1 ENHRY, CDR2 SYGVKD. This CDR3 region has 13 residues. V was shortened by 6 bases and J by 5 bases, with 14 bases between the two germline ends. While infection was still active, Seattle patients were enrolled and then followed longitudinally.

Sequenced: peripheral blood. This sequence joins TRBV10-3 and TRBJ2-7, with a weak D call TRBD1 (5 bases). This receptor was identified in a woman between 65 and 79 years old with COVID-19, enrolled during active disease. The CDR3 reads CAIRGRVLNEQYF. As DNA, the CDR3 is TGTGCCATCAGGGGCAGGGTATTAAACGAGCAGTACTTC.